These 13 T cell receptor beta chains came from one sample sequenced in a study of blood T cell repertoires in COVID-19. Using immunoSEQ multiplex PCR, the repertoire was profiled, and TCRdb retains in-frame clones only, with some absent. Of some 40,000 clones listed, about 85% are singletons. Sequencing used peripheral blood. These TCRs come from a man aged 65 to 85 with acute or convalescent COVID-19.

The CDR3: CASSLSLAGGYNEQFF. The CDR3, as DNA: TGCGCCAGCAGCTTGAGTCTAGCGGGCGGATACAATGAGCAGTTCTTC. This chain connects TRBV5-1 to TRBJ2-1, with 8 bases fitting TRBD2. Germline V gene sequence: CDR1 SGHRS, CDR2 YFSETQ. The CDR3 loop spans 16 amino acids. V lost 1 base to trimming and J lost 4 bases; unmatched junction nucleotides: 7.

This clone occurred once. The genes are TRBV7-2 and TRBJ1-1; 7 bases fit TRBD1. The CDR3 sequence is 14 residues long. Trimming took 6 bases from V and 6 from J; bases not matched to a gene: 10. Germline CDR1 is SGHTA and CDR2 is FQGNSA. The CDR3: CASSTGALSAEAFF. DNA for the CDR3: TGTGCCAGCAGTACAGGGGCTTTGTCTGCTGAAGCTTTCTTT.

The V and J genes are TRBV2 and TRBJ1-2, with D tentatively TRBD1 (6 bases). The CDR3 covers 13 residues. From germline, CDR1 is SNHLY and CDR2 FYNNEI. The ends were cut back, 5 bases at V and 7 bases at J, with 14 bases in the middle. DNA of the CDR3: TGTGCCAGCAGTCCAACTCAGGGGCCTGGCTACACCTTC. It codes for CASSPTQGPGYTF.

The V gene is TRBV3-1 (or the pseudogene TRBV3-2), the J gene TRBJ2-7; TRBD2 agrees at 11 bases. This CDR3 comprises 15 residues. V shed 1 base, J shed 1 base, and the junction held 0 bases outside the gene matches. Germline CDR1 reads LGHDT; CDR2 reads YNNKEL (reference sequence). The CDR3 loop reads CASSQGTSGSYEQYF. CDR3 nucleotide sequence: TGTGCCAGCAGCCAAGGGACTAGCGGGTCCTACGAGCAGTACTTC.

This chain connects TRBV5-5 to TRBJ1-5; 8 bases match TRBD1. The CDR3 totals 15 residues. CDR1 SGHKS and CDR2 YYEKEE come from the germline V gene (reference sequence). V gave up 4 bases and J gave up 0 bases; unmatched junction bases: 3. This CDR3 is CASSQDRVSNQPQHF. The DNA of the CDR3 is TGTGCCAGCAGCCAGGACAGGGTTAGCAATCAGCCCCAGCATTTT.

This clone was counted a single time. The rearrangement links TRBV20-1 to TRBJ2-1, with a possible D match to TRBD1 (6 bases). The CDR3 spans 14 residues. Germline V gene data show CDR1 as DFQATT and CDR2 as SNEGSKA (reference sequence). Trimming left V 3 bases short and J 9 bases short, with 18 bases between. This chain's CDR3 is CSASRGQGHSEQFF. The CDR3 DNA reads TGCAGTGCTAGTAGGGGTCAGGGACACTCTGAGCAGTTCTTC.

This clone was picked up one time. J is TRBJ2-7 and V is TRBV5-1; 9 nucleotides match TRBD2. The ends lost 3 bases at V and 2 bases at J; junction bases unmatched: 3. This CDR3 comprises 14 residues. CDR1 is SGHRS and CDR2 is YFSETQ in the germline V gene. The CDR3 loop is CASSSTSGTYEQYF. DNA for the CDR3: TGCGCCAGCAGCTCGACTAGCGGCACCTACGAGCAGTACTTC.

The CDR3 loop reads CASSPMGQGMNYGYTF. The CDR3 DNA reads as TGTGCCAGCAGCCCAATGGGACAGGGGATGAACTATGGCTACACCTTC. The genes are TRBV4-2 and TRBJ1-2; 10 nucleotides agree with TRBD1. The V gene end was trimmed by 4 bases and the J gene end by 2 bases; junction bases not matched to a gene: 7. The CDR3 runs 16 residues. CDR1 is LGHNA, CDR2 YNFKEQ, per germline.

CDR3 amino acids: CASSYGASVKETQYF. The DNA of the CDR3 is TGTGCCAGCAGTTACGGGGCTAGCGTTAAAGAGACCCAGTACTTC. The rearrangement joins TRBV6-2 or TRBV6-3 to TRBJ2-5, with D possibly matching TRBD2 (6 bases). This CDR3 is built from 15 residues. V lost 2 bases, J lost 3 bases, and 13 bases lay in between. Germline V lookup: CDR1 MNHEY, CDR2 SVGEGT.

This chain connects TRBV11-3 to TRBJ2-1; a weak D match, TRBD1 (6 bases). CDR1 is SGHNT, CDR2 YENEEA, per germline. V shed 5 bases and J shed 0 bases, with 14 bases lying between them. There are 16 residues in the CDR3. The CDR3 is CASSRRTASSYNEQFF. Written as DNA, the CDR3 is TGTGCCAGCAGCCGCCGGACAGCTAGCTCCTACAATGAGCAGTTCTTC.

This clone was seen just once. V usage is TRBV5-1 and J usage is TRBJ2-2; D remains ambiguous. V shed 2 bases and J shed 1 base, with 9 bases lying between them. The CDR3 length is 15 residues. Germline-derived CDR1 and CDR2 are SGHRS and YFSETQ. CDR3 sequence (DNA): TGCGCCAGCAGCTTTGCGGATATGAACACCGGGGAGCTGTTTTTT. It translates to CASSFADMNTGELFF. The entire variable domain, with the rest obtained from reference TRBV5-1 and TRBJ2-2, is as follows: KAGVTQTPRYLIKTRGQQVTLSCSPISGHRSVSWYQQTPGQGLQFLFEYFSETQRNKGNFPGRFSGRQFSNSRSEMNVSTLELGDSALYLCASSFADMNTGELFFGEGSRLTVL.

The CDR3 DNA reads as TGTGCCAGCAGGGGGGGACAAGAGACCCAGTACTTC. It codes for CASRGGQETQYF. The V call is TRBV12-3 or TRBV12-4, the J call TRBJ2-5; D might be TRBD2 (6 bases). The CDR3 loop spans 12 amino acids. V dropped 6 bases and J dropped 2 bases, with 7 bases sitting between them.

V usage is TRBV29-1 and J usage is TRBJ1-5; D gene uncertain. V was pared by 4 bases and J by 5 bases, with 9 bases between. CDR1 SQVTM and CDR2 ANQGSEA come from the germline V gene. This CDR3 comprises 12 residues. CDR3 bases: TGCAGCGTTGGATGGAGGGATCAGCCCCAGCATTTT. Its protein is CSVGWRDQPQHF.